The next 30 T cell receptor beta chains were all read from a single sample in a study of beta chain features in type 1 diabetes (dated by TCRdb to between 2017 and 2018). The paper as a whole reports these results and caveats: In all four CD4+ subsets, TCRB CDR3 length was moderately but significantly shorter in type 1 diabetes patients.

Their specific antigens are unknown. Library generation was performed with the immunoSEQ multiplex PCR assay. The High Capacity cDNA Reverse Transcription Kit was used to reverse transcribe all of the isolated RNA, meaning that expressed TCRB transcripts were what got sequenced. The table comes from immuneACCESS by way of TCRdb, which keeps in-frame sequences with V and J called. Part of the clones is missing from these tables; in studies checked, under half for an unresolved V gene and the rest for unknown reasons. The sample table lists fewer than 200,000 clones, 9% to 12% of them with a count of one. Jointly, the top ten make up less than 0.5% of the sample. The sequencing input was central memory CD4+ T cells from blood. The receptors were gathered from a man aged 25-45 years with type 1 diabetes.

This chain links TRBV5-1 with TRBJ1-5; D is unclear. V dropped 0 bases and J dropped 0 bases, with 10 bases sitting between them. Germline CDR1 SGHRS, CDR2 YFSETQ. The CDR3 spans 16 residues. The CDR3 reads CASSLGPGGSNQPQHF. As DNA, the CDR3 is TGCGCCAGCAGCTTGGGACCCGGAGGTAGCAATCAGCCCCAGCATTTT.

V is TRBV2 and J is TRBJ2-1; D is perhaps TRBD2 (7 bases). The CDR3 has 16 residues. Between the trimmed V and J ends, which lost 3 bases and 9 bases, there was a span of 21 bases. Germline V gives CDR1 SNHLY, CDR2 FYNNEI. CDR3 sequence: CASSDGEGGELGEQFF. The CDR3 region has the DNA TGTGCCAGCAGTGATGGGGAGGGGGGGGAGCTCGGTGAGCAGTTCTTC.

The chain recombines TRBV30 with TRBJ1-3; no clear D gene. Germline-derived CDR1 and CDR2 are GTSNPN and SVGIG (reference sequence). The V end lost 0 bases, the J end lost 2 bases, and 11 bases lay between the germline ends. The CDR3 totals 15 residues. CDR3 in amino acids: CAWSVPLAPGNTIYF. CDR3 in DNA: TGTGCCTGGAGTGTACCCTTAGCCCCTGGAAACACCATATATTTT.

The J gene is TRBJ2-2, the V gene TRBV29-1; TRBD2 aligns across 7 bases. This CDR3 spans 15 amino acids. Germline CDR1 and CDR2: SQVTM and ANQGSEA. With 4 bases clipped from V and 4 bases from J, the junction kept 9 bases outside the gene matches. This CDR3 is CSVGSAGLTTGELFF. CDR3 bases: TGCAGCGTTGGTTCAGCGGGGCTGACCACCGGGGAGCTGTTTTTT.

This clone came up a few times. V gene TRBV7-2 combines with J gene TRBJ2-1; TRBD2 matches 9 bases. The CDR3 contains 14 residues. Germline loops: CDR1 SGHTA, CDR2 FQGNSA. Germline trimming cut 5 bases from V and 10 bases from J; bases unmatched to any gene: 9. CDR3 in amino acids: CASSPAGGIREQFF. The CDR3 coding sequence is TGTGCCAGCAGCCCGGCGGGGGGGATCCGGGAGCAGTTCTTC.

This clone was counted between two and nine times. The genes are TRBV4-3 and TRBJ1-1, with 7 bases identical to TRBD1. This CDR3 has 16 residues. V lost 1 base and J lost 0; bases outside the gene matches: 5. Looked up from germline, CDR1 is LGHNA and CDR2 is YSLEER. DNA of the CDR3: TGCGCCAGCAGCCAAGGAAGAACAGGGGTGAACACTGAAGCTTTCTTT. Amino acid sequence: CASSQGRTGVNTEAFF.

The chain combines TRBV6-1 with TRBJ2-1; 7 bases match TRBD1. The CDR3 covers 15 residues. The trim removed 5 bases at V and 8 bases at J, leaving 12 bases unmatched. CDR1 is MNHNS, CDR2 SASEGT, per germline. DNA for the CDR3: TGTGCCAGCAGTAGAAAGGACAGGTTTGGGCATGAGCAGTTCTTC. It encodes CASSRKDRFGHEQFF.

This clone was counted a few times. The CDR3 reads CASSPMALAANNEQFF. CDR3 sequence (DNA): TGTGCCAGCAGCCCCATGGCGCTAGCGGCAAACAATGAGCAGTTCTTC. V is TRBV7-2 and J is TRBJ2-1; TRBD2 aligns across 7 bases. Germline V CDR1 and CDR2: SGHTA, FQGNSA. The CDR3 has 16 residues. V trimming: 5 bases; J trimming: 5 bases; junction bases outside the gene matches: 12. The whole variable domain, remainder taken from reference TRBV7-2 and TRBJ2-1, is GAGVSQSPSNKVTEKGKDVELRCDPISGHTALYWYRQSLGQGLEFLIYFQGNSAPDKSGLPSDRFSAERTGGSVSTLTIQRTQQEDSAVYLCASSPMALAANNEQFFGPGTRLTVL.

This clone occurred a few times. The chain carries TRBV9 and TRBJ2-3, with D possibly matching TRBD2 (5 bases). The CDR3 loop spans 14 amino acids. CDR1 SGDLS and CDR2 YYNGEE come from the germline V gene. The V end lost 6 bases, the J end lost 2 bases, and 13 bases lay between the germline ends. The CDR3 bases are TGTGCCAGCAACTACGGCGGGTCCACAGATACGCAGTATTTT. Its translation is CASNYGGSTDTQYF. The whole variable domain, remainder taken from reference TRBV9 and TRBJ2-3, is DSGVTQTPKHLITATGQRVTLRCSPRSGDLSVYWYQQSLDQGLQFLIQYYNGEERAKGNILERFSAQQFPDLHSELNLSSLELGDSALYFCASNYGGSTDTQYFGPGTRLTVL.

The chain combines TRBV7-2 with TRBJ2-7; 8 bases align to TRBD2. Trimming took 5 bases from V and 10 from J; bases not matched to a gene: 7. This CDR3 has 12 residues. Germline lookup yields CDR1 SGHTA and CDR2 FQGNSA. This CDR3 is CASSPREGSQYF. In DNA form, the CDR3 reads TGTGCCAGCAGCCCCCGGGAGGGTTCACAGTACTTC.

In this sample, this clone turned up a few times. The rearrangement joins TRBV4-2 to TRBJ2-7; 8 nucleotides align to TRBD2. Losses at the gene ends were 1 base for V and 4 bases for J; bases not matched to a gene: 12. Per germline, CDR1 LGHNA and CDR2 YNFKEQ. This CDR3 has 17 amino acids. CDR3 in amino acids: CASSQGPLAGSKYEQYF. CDR3 coding DNA: TGTGCCAGCAGCCAAGGGCCATTAGCGGGGAGTAAATACGAGCAGTACTTC.

This clone was seen a few times. DNA of the CDR3: TGTGCCAGCAGCCAACATAGCGGGAGTGGGACAGATACGCAGTATTTT. Residues: CASSQHSGSGTDTQYF. The J gene is TRBJ2-3, the V gene TRBV4-2, with 9 bases that match TRBD2. The V gene's germline CDR1 is LGHNA and CDR2 YNFKEQ. Germline trimming cut 2 bases from V and 3 bases from J; bases unmatched to any gene: 6. The CDR3 runs to 16 residues.

This clone has just a few counts. The chain joins TRBV5-4 to TRBJ1-2; a possible D gene is TRBD1 (6 bases). The CDR3 contains 11 residues. Germline V gives CDR1 SGHNT, CDR2 YYREEE (reference sequence). Trimming shortened V by 4 bases and J by 9 bases, and 10 bases separated the two germline ends. CDR3 sequence (DNA): TGTGCCAGCAGCATACGGGACAGCTACACCTTC. This encodes CASSIRDSYTF.

In its sample, this clone was seen a few times. In DNA, the CDR3 is TGTGCCAGCAGTGAATACGGGGTCAAGAACACTGAAGCTTTCTTT. Encoded protein: CASSEYGVKNTEAFF. The chain is built from TRBV2 and TRBJ1-1; D is uncertain. This CDR3 has 15 residues. Germline CDR1 and CDR2: SNHLY and FYNNEI. V lost 2 bases and J 1 base, leaving 11 bases between the germline ends.

The V gene is TRBV20-1, the J gene TRBJ1-1; TRBD1 matches 8 bases. This CDR3 is built from 11 residues. The V gene's germline CDR1 is DFQATT and CDR2 SNEGSKA (reference sequence). CDR3 bases: TGCAGCCACAGGGGGTACACTGAAGCTTTCTTT. Protein: CSHRGYTEAFF.

This clone came up a few times. The gene calls are TRBV6-6 and TRBJ2-7; TRBD1 matches 7 bases. Germline CDR1 is MNHNY and CDR2 is SVGAGI (reference sequence). With V trimmed by 7 bases and J by 2 bases, 11 bases remained unmatched. CDR3 length equals 15 residues. The CDR3, as DNA: TGTGCCAGCACCGACACTACCGACAGGGCCTACGAGCAGTACTTC. Encoded protein: CASTDTTDRAYEQYF.

This chain links TRBV9 with TRBJ2-3; 11 bases map to TRBD2. The trim removed 0 bases at V and 2 bases at J, leaving 5 bases unmatched. This CDR3 has 17 amino acids. Per germline, CDR1 SGDLS and CDR2 YYNGEE. The CDR3 protein is CASSVGVSGRATDTQYF. For the CDR3, the DNA is TGTGCCAGCAGCGTAGGAGTTAGCGGGAGGGCCACAGATACGCAGTATTTT. Drawing the rest from reference TRBV9 and TRBJ2-3, the complete variable domain is DSGVTQTPKHLITATGQRVTLRCSPRSGDLSVYWYQQSLDQGLQFLIQYYNGEERAKGNILERFSAQQFPDLHSELNLSSLELGDSALYFCASSVGVSGRATDTQYFGPGTRLTVL.

The chain uses TRBV5-1 and TRBJ2-1, with TRBD2 matching 13 bases. The V segment lost 1 base and the J segment 14 bases; nucleotides outside the gene matches: 9. CDR1 and CDR2 from the germline V gene are SGHRS and YFSETQ. This CDR3 has 15 residues. Written as DNA, the CDR3 is TGCGCCAGCAGCTTGATACGGACTAGCGGGAGTGATGAGTTCTTC. It yields the protein CASSLIRTSGSDEFF. The full variable domain, rest sourced from reference TRBV5-1 and TRBJ2-1, is KAGVTQTPRYLIKTRGQQVTLSCSPISGHRSVSWYQQTPGQGLQFLFEYFSETQRNKGNFPGRFSGRQFSNSRSEMNVSTLELGDSALYLCASSLIRTSGSDEFFGPGTRLTVL.

The chain recombines TRBV7-7 with TRBJ2-7, with D possibly being TRBD2 (6 bases). Germline CDR1 SSHAT, CDR2 FNYEAQ (reference sequence). The CDR3 has 13 residues. Trimming shortened V by 8 bases and J by 4 bases, and 15 bases separated the two germline ends. CDR3 nucleotides: TGTGCCAGCGCCCAGGGACTGGAATACGAGCAGTACTTC. Its translation is CASAQGLEYEQYF.

This chain joins TRBV7-8 and TRBJ2-5, with D possibly being TRBD2 (5 bases). Germline CDR1 is SGHVS and CDR2 is FQNEAQ. The CDR3 contains 14 residues. The germline V and J ends were trimmed by 1 base and 6 bases, with 12 bases remaining between them. The CDR3, as DNA: TGTGCCAGCAGCTTAGAATCGGGATTACAGACCCAGTACTTC. This sequence encodes CASSLESGLQTQYF.

The chain is built from TRBV5-6 and TRBJ1-2, with a weak D call TRBD1 (6 bases). CDR1 and CDR2 from the germline V gene are SGHDT and YYEEEE. V was shortened by 9 bases and J by 5 bases, with 17 bases between the two germline ends. The CDR3 runs to 13 residues. The CDR3 bases are TGTGCCACCGGGACAACCGGGAAGTATGGCTACACCTTC. The encoded protein is CATGTTGKYGYTF.

This clone has more than one count but fewer than ten. The V gene is TRBV30, the J gene TRBJ2-3; 9 bases are a match to TRBD1. V trimming: 3 bases; J trimming: 7 bases; junction bases outside the gene matches: 11. Germline loops: CDR1 GTSNPN, CDR2 SVGIG (reference sequence). CDR3 length: 15 amino acids. CDR3 in DNA: TGTGCCTGGAGCGCCGGGACAGGGACAGGGAATACGCAGTATTTT. The encoded protein is CAWSAGTGTGNTQYF.

The gene calls are TRBV7-9 and TRBJ2-6, with 7 bases fitting TRBD2. The ends lost 8 bases at V and 0 bases at J; junction bases unmatched: 4. The CDR3 is 15 amino acids. Germline loops: CDR1 SEHNR, CDR2 FQNEAQ (reference sequence). The CDR3 DNA follows: TGTGCCAGCTGCCCGGGGGGCTCTGGGGCCAACGTCCTGACTTTC. Its translation: CASCPGGSGANVLTF.

Comment on this clone: The same CDR3 arises from other DNA sequences in this sample as well. V usage is TRBV18 and J usage is TRBJ2-1; 8 positions match TRBD2. The V segment lost 6 bases and the J segment 5 bases; nucleotides outside the gene matches: 6. This CDR3 comprises 14 residues. CDR1 and CDR2 from the germline V gene are KGHSH and LQKENI. CDR3 in amino acids: CASSLAGRDNEQFF. In DNA, the CDR3 is TGTGCCAGCTCTTTAGCGGGACGGGACAATGAGCAGTTCTTC.

The table lists this clone with a few counts. This chain links TRBV7-2 with TRBJ2-3, with TRBD1 as a possible D gene (5 bases). CDR1 and CDR2 from the germline V gene are SGHTA and FQGNSA. V dropped 3 bases and J dropped 3 bases, with 13 bases sitting between them. The CDR3 is made up of 15 amino acids. The chain's CDR3 is CASSLGPGWTDTQYF. The CDR3 nucleotides read TGTGCCAGCAGCTTGGGTCCAGGGTGGACAGATACGCAGTATTTT.

This clone was detected a few times. The V call is TRBV2, the J call TRBJ2-2; D gene uncertain. Trimming cost V 4 bases and J 1 base, with 4 bases left between them. Germline V gene data show CDR1 as SNHLY and CDR2 as FYNNEI. CDR3 size: 13 residues. This CDR3 reads CASSGQNTGELFF. The CDR3 DNA reads as TGTGCCAGCAGTGGACAGAACACCGGGGAGCTGTTTTTT.

This clone was observed a handful of times. CDR3: CSVRLAGVQGGELFF. DNA of the CDR3: TGCAGCGTCAGACTAGCGGGAGTGCAAGGCGGGGAGCTGTTTTTT. The J gene is TRBJ2-2, the V gene TRBV29-1; 12 bases fit TRBD2. Germline V CDR1 and CDR2: SQVTM, ANQGSEA. J lost 7 bases, V lost 6 bases, and 9 bases had no gene match. This CDR3 region has 15 residues.

The chain is built from TRBV4-2 and TRBJ1-2, with a tentative D call TRBD1 (6 bases). Per the germline V gene, CDR1 is LGHNA and CDR2 is YNFKEQ. V lost 0 bases to trimming and J lost 3 bases, with 11 bases between them. The CDR3 is 15 residues long. The CDR3 here is CASSQETGSYYGYTF. The CDR3 nucleotides are TGTGCCAGCAGCCAAGAGACAGGTTCTTACTATGGCTACACCTTC.

This clone has just a few counts. The chain carries TRBV2 and TRBJ1-1; D possibly corresponds to TRBD1 (6 bases). Germline CDR1 reads SNHLY; CDR2 reads FYNNEI. Trimming left V 6 bases short and J 4 bases short, with 18 bases between. The length of the CDR3 is 15 residues. The CDR3 protein is CASRGTSVGATEAFF. DNA of the CDR3: TGTGCCAGCAGGGGGACATCTGTGGGGGCCACTGAAGCTTTCTTT.

This clone was recorded a few times. V and J are TRBV7-2 and TRBJ2-1; TRBD2 agrees at 7 bases. The CDR3 spans 15 residues. J lost 6 bases, V lost 5 bases, and 10 bases had no gene match. Germline CDR1 and CDR2: SGHTA and FQGNSA. The CDR3 nucleotides read TGTGCCAGCAGCCCAGGACTAGGGGAGGGCAATGAGCAGTTCTTC. Residues: CASSPGLGEGNEQFF.